A selection of T cell receptor beta chains follows, all from one sample in a study of blood T cell repertoires in COVID-19. This table comes from immunoSEQ multiplex PCR, and its TCRdb copy is limited to in-frame clones, with some not included. The sample holds over 150,000 clones, approximately 86% seen once. Specimen: peripheral blood. These receptors were taken from a man aged 35 to 55 with active or convalescent COVID-19. Both conserved end residues are part of each CDR3. The D gene is left open where the match is weak. Expanded clones are given a class, and other clones once, few, many or no size at all.

d_call,v_call,j_call,clone_size,cdr3_aa,cdr3_nt
NA,TRBV19,TRBJ1-6,NA,CASTRGLEDSPLHF,TGTGCCAGTACGAGGGGACTGGAAGATTCACCCCTCCACTTT
TRBD1,TRBV5-1,TRBJ2-5,once,CASSLEGQGWQETQYF,TGCGCCAGCAGCTTGGAGGGACAGGGGTGGCAAGAGACCCAGTACTTC
NA,TRBV6-5,TRBJ2-1,once,CASSSSRANNEQFF,TGTGCCAGCAGCTCGAGCAGAGCGAACAATGAGCAGTTCTTC
NA,TRBV4-1,TRBJ2-7,NA,CASRVSYYEQYF,TGCGCCAGCCGCGTAAGCTACTACGAGCAGTACTTC
TRBD2,TRBV27,TRBJ2-5,NA,CASSLSYGGQETQYF,TGTGCCAGCAGTTTATCCTACGGGGGGCAAGAGACCCAGTACTTC
TRBD2,TRBV7-3,TRBJ2-1,NA,CASSPLAGPYNEQFF,TGTGCCAGCAGCCCACTAGCGGGCCCTTACAATGAGCAGTTCTTC
NA,TRBV4-1,TRBJ1-6,NA,CASSQLIGVSPLHF,TGCGCCAGCAGCCAGCTTATTGGAGTGTCACCCCTCCACTTT
TRBD2,TRBV4-3,TRBJ2-1,NA,CASSQGTSGGAFYNEQFF,TGCGCCAGCAGCCAAGGGACTAGCGGGGGGGCCTTCTACAATGAGCAGTTCTTC
NA,TRBV4-2,TRBJ2-3,NA,CASSRGRNTDTQYF,TGTGCCAGCAGCAGGGGGAGAAACACAGATACGCAGTATTTT
TRBD1,TRBV7-2,TRBJ1-5,NA,CASSLWTGIGQPQHF,TGTGCCAGCAGCTTATGGACAGGGATCGGTCAGCCCCAGCATTTT
NA,TRBV5-3,TRBJ1-5,NA,CARKSGGRKYSNQPQHF,TGTGCCAGAAAATCGGGTGGGAGAAAATATAGCAATCAGCCCCAGCATTTT
NA,TRBV18,TRBJ2-5,NA,CASSPGEETQYF,TGTGCCAGCTCTCCGGGGGAAGAGACCCAGTACTTC
NA,TRBV15,TRBJ1-6,NA,CATSRAQGNNSPLHF,TGTGCCACCAGCAGAGCACAGGGAAATAATTCACCCCTCCACTTT
NA,TRBV28,TRBJ1-4,NA,CASSPQGQPTNEKLFF,TGTGCCAGCAGCCCCCAGGGTCAACCAACTAATGAAAAACTGTTTTTT
TRBD2,TRBV5-4,TRBJ2-3,NA,CASSFAGGTSTDTQYF,TGTGCCAGCAGCTTTGCGGGGGGTACTAGCACAGATACGCAGTATTTT
TRBD2,TRBV3-1/TRBV3-2,TRBJ2-1,NA,CASSQEEAGGQLNEQFF,TGTGCCAGCAGCCAAGAGGAAGCGGGGGGGCAGCTAAATGAGCAGTTCTTC